This TCR beta chain stems from a study of blood T cells in healthy people across ages. Study observations and caveats: Conclusively comparing naive with antigen-experienced cells was impossible with unsorted PBMCs. The study lacked donor CMV status, which possibly confounded expanded clonotype changes.

This clonotype was observed at least ten times. The target antigen is unknown. From germline, CDR1 is MNHNS and CDR2 SASEGT. Trimming removed 7 bases from V and 3 bases from J; junction bases left unmatched: 13. CDR3 length: 17 amino acids. Combining a sample-barcoded 5' primer with a J-beta primer mix, a second PCR ran for roughly 6 to 12 cycles. TCRdb used MiXCR to reprocess the 5' RACE reads, holding one entry per CDR3 protein. The profile shows 1.5 million to 2 million distinct CDR3 sequences, 49% of them singletons. Each sample provided at least 5.5 micrograms of extracted total RNA. The rearrangement links TRBV6-1 to TRBJ2-1; the match to TRBD1 covers 9 bases. Sequenced: blood. This clonotype was obtained from a woman aged 40-49 years in good health. CDR3 residues: CASTPKPGTGIYNEQFF. DNA for the CDR3: TGTGCCAGCACCCCGAAGCCCGGGACAGGGATCTACAATGAGCAGTTCTTC.